The 21 T cell receptor beta chains below come from one sample, sequenced in a study of STAT5B mutations in CD4+ large granular lymphocyte leukemia. TCRdb keeps only in-frame clones here, not all; method: immunoSEQ multiplex PCR. The data hold just over 25,000 clones, with under 90% observed a single time. Sequenced material: CD4+ T cells from blood buffy coats. All receptors come from a human donor in good health.

V gene TRBV7-2 combines with J gene TRBJ1-1; possible D gene TRBD1, 5 bases. Germline V lookup: CDR1 SGHTA, CDR2 FQGNSA. The CDR3 length is 14 residues. The ends were cut back, 3 bases at V and 1 base at J, with 9 bases in the middle. The CDR3 region is CASSLGRRNTEAFF. The CDR3 DNA is TGTGCCAGCAGCTTGGGACGGAGGAACACTGAAGCTTTCTTT.

The gene calls are TRBV7-9 and TRBJ1-6, with D possibly matching TRBD1 (5 bases). Trimming left V 1 base short and J 7 bases short, with 8 bases between. Germline assignment: CDR1 SEHNR and CDR2 FQNEAQ (reference sequence). There are 14 residues in the CDR3. The CDR3 sequence is CASSLGGGNSPLHF. The CDR3 nucleotides are TGTGCCAGCAGCTTAGGTGGGGGGAATTCACCCCTCCACTTT.

The V call is TRBV4-1, the J call TRBJ1-3; 7 nucleotides line up with TRBD1. This CDR3 contains 18 residues. Germline assignment: CDR1 MGHRA and CDR2 YSYEKL. V gave up 2 bases and J gave up 0 bases; unmatched junction bases: 10. The CDR3: CASSQRAQGPYSGNTIYF. The CDR3 coding sequence is TGCGCCAGCAGCCAACGCGCACAGGGGCCCTACTCTGGAAACACCATATATTTT.

The chain joins TRBV4-1 to TRBJ2-3; tentative D call: TRBD1 (6 bases). CDR1 is MGHRA, CDR2 YSYEKL, per germline. The V end was cut by 1 base, the J end by 8 bases, with 22 bases between. The CDR3 is 17 residues long. The DNA of the CDR3 is TGCGCCAGCAGCCAAGCTCCCAGGGGCAGGGGCGACGGTACGCAGTATTTT. Translated: CASSQAPRGRGDGTQYF.

This chain uses TRBV15 with TRBJ2-3; TRBD2 agrees at 15 bases. The CDR3 contains 19 residues. CDR1 LNHNV and CDR2 YYDKDF come from the germline V gene (reference sequence). V lost 0 bases to trimming and J lost 4 bases; unmatched junction nucleotides: 8. The CDR3 here is CATSRDWTSGGGTADTQYF. The CDR3 region has the DNA TGTGCCACCAGCAGAGATTGGACTAGCGGGGGGGGGACGGCAGATACGCAGTATTTT.

This clone has just one count. This CDR3 reads CASSLGRRNEQFF. CDR3 nucleotides: TGTGCCAGCAGCTTAGGGCGTCGCAATGAGCAGTTCTTC. The chain combines TRBV11-3 with TRBJ2-1; no reliable D call. Trimming took 1 base from V and 6 from J, leaving 7 bases between them. The CDR3 is 13 residues long. The germline CDR1 and CDR2 sequences are SGHNT and YENEEA.

The rearrangement links TRBV7-2 to TRBJ2-7; maybe TRBD2 (5 bases). Germline CDR1 and CDR2: SGHTA and FQGNSA. The CDR3 is made up of 14 amino acids. Trimming left V 3 bases short and J 3 bases short, with 12 bases between. CDR3 amino acids: CASSFPGKGYEQYF. The CDR3 nucleotides are TGTGCCAGCAGCTTCCCGGGAAAGGGCTACGAGCAGTACTTC.

The chain uses TRBV6-5 and TRBJ1-2; tentatively, D is TRBD1 (6 bases). In germline, CDR1 is MNHEY, CDR2 SVGAGI. There are 12 residues in the CDR3. Trimming shortened V by 4 bases and J by 5 bases, and 8 bases separated the two germline ends. The chain's CDR3 is CASSSTGYGYTF. The DNA for the CDR3 is TGTGCCAGCAGTTCTACAGGGTATGGCTACACCTTC.

The rearrangement joins TRBV7-2 to TRBJ2-3; TRBD2 agrees at 9 bases. The germline CDR1 and CDR2 sequences are SGHTA and FQGNSA. The CDR3 length is 15 residues. The junction had 13 bases not matched to a gene; V was cut back by 7 bases and J by 8 bases. CDR3 DNA: TGTGCCAGCACTTTAGACCTGGGACTAGCTGGTACGCAGTATTTT. It encodes CASTLDLGLAGTQYF. Looking up the rest from reference TRBV7-2 and TRBJ2-3 gives the full variable domain: GAGVSQSPSNKVTEKGKDVELRCDPISGHTALYWYRQSLGQGLEFLIYFQGNSAPDKSGLPSDRFSAERTGGSVSTLTIQRTQQEDSAVYLCASTLDLGLAGTQYFGPGTRLTVL.

J is TRBJ2-7 and V is TRBV7-9; 10 bases are shared with TRBD2. Germline V gene data show CDR1 as SEHNR and CDR2 as FQNEAQ (reference sequence). J gave up 3 bases and V 8 bases, and 13 bases lay outside the gene matches. This CDR3 is 16 amino acids long. The CDR3 sequence: CASPSGALAGDYEQYF. In nucleotides, the CDR3 is TGTGCCAGCCCCTCAGGCGCGCTAGCGGGAGACTACGAGCAGTACTTC.

The rearrangement links TRBV19 to TRBJ1-2; D remains unclear. With 3 bases removed from V and 2 bases from J, the gap between germline ends came to 7 bases. Germline V lookup: CDR1 LNHDA, CDR2 SQIVND (reference sequence). The CDR3 consists of 13 residues. The CDR3 coding sequence is TGTGCCAGTAGTATCAAAGTCAACTATGGCTACACCTTC. Translated, it gives CASSIKVNYGYTF.

This clone was detected a few times. V gene TRBV5-1 combines with J gene TRBJ2-1, with 7 nucleotides matching TRBD2. This CDR3 spans 15 amino acids. The V segment lost 2 bases and the J segment 4 bases; nucleotides outside the gene matches: 6. CDR1 is SGHRS and CDR2 is YFSETQ in the germline V gene. CDR3: CASSLGSSGYNEQFF. The DNA of the CDR3 is TGCGCCAGCAGCTTAGGGTCTAGCGGATACAATGAGCAGTTCTTC.

The chain joins TRBV18 to TRBJ2-5; no reliable D call. The V gene's germline CDR1 is KGHSH and CDR2 LQKENI. The V and J ends lost 5 bases and 1 base respectively, with 8 bases between them. This CDR3 is built from 13 residues. As DNA, the CDR3 is TGTGCCAGCTCAGGCAGTCTCCAAGAGACCCAGTACTTC. It codes for CASSGSLQETQYF.

The CDR3 DNA reads TGTGCCAGCAGTGAAGTTGAACAAGAGACCCAGTACTTC. Translation gives CASSEVEQETQYF. The genes are TRBV6-1 and TRBJ2-5; no reliable D call. The CDR3 runs to 13 residues. Trimming shortened V by 1 base and J by 2 bases, and 5 bases separated the two germline ends. CDR1 is MNHNS and CDR2 is SASEGT in the germline V gene.

V gene TRBV6-1 combines with J gene TRBJ2-7; no clear D. Germline values: CDR1 MNHNS, CDR2 SASEGT. The CDR3 extends over 14 amino acids. V shed 2 bases and J shed 0 bases, with 8 bases lying between them. The CDR3 DNA is TGTGCCAGCAGTGAACAGGTTAGCTCCTACGAGCAGTACTTC. Translated, it gives CASSEQVSSYEQYF.

This clone occurred once. This chain connects TRBV7-2 to TRBJ1-1, with no clear D. Germline V lookup: CDR1 SGHTA, CDR2 FQGNSA. CDR3 size: 16 residues. V was pared by 1 base and J by 0 bases, with 12 bases between. CDR3 amino acids: CASSLGVRSLNTEAFF. The CDR3 coding sequence is TGTGCCAGCAGCTTAGGAGTACGGTCCCTGAACACTGAAGCTTTCTTT.

The J gene is TRBJ2-2, the V gene TRBV10-2, with 8 bases aligning to TRBD2. The germline V gene encodes CDR1 WSHSY and CDR2 SAAADI. V gave up 2 bases and J gave up 2 bases; unmatched junction bases: 1. The CDR3 sequence is 15 residues long. The DNA of the CDR3 is TGCGCCAGCAGTGAGGTAGCGGGAAACACCGGGGAGCTGTTTTTT. This encodes CASSEVAGNTGELFF.

The V and J genes are TRBV2 and TRBJ1-4; TRBD1 aligns across 7 bases. Germline CDR1 and CDR2: SNHLY and FYNNEI. Germline trimming cut 0 bases from V and 4 bases from J; bases unmatched to any gene: 8. The CDR3 is 17 amino acids. In nucleotides, the CDR3 is TGTGCCAGCAGTGAAGCGACAGGGCCGGGTATTAATGAAAAACTGTTTTTT. Translation gives CASSEATGPGINEKLFF.

This clone has just a few counts. The genes are TRBV18 and TRBJ1-1, with D uncertain. The CDR3 covers 15 residues. V dropped 3 bases and J dropped 2 bases, with 13 bases sitting between them. Per the germline V gene, CDR1 is KGHSH and CDR2 is LQKENI. This CDR3 reads CASSPGKPPNTEAFF. As DNA, the CDR3 is TGTGCCAGCTCACCGGGGAAGCCCCCAAACACTGAAGCTTTCTTT. Full variable domain (remainder filled in from reference TRBV18 and TRBJ1-1): NAGVMQNPRHLVRRRGQEARLRCSPMKGHSHVYWYRQLPEEGLKFMVYLQKENIIDESGMPKERFSAEFPKEGPSILRIQQVVRGDSAAYFCASSPGKPPNTEAFFGQGTRLTVV.

The rearrangement joins TRBV19 to TRBJ2-1; unclear D gene. Per germline, CDR1 LNHDA and CDR2 SQIVND (reference sequence). V was pared by 1 base and J by 9 bases, with 7 bases between. This CDR3 has 12 residues. The CDR3 spells CASSIGGFEQFF. CDR3 coding DNA: TGTGCCAGTAGTATAGGAGGCTTTGAGCAGTTCTTC.

This clone was observed a few times. The chain carries TRBV4-1 and TRBJ1-1, with D perhaps TRBD1 (5 bases). Germline V gene sequence: CDR1 MGHRA, CDR2 YSYEKL. Trimming removed 0 bases at V and 4 bases at J, with 15 bases between. The CDR3 contains 16 residues. CDR3 amino acids: CASSQEVSRVSTEAFF. The CDR3 nucleotides are TGCGCCAGCAGCCAAGAGGTTAGCAGGGTTAGCACTGAAGCTTTCTTT.